The TCR beta chain under discussion was sequenced for a study of blood T cell repertoires in COVID-19. The wider study: Some COVID-19 samples were acute and others convalescent; all came from the United States, Italy and Spain.

The CDR3 spans 13 residues. The germline V gene has CDR1 MNHEY and CDR2 SVGEGT. V shed 5 bases and J 3 bases; nucleotides not matched to a gene: 3. Self-reported history from a screening survey and questionnaire set each donor's cohort. Cohort 3 donors were reported recovered after two negative PCRs, clearance, or symptom resolution. Authors' processing steps: Amplification with reference gene primers provided the estimates of nucleated cell counts. Here immunoSEQ multiplex PCR was the method, and the copy in TCRdb shows in-frame clones only, minus some. V and J calls and clone size come straight from that table; D and trimming were deduced from the DNA. The sample holds around 180,000 clones, 84% seen once.

The V call is TRBV6-2 or TRBV6-3, the J call TRBJ1-2; 7 bases agree with TRBD1. The sequence was collected from a man aged 45-65 years who had recovered from COVID-19. Input material: PBMCs or T cells enriched from blood (not recorded which). The CDR3: CASSKTGDYGYTF. Written as DNA, the CDR3 is TGTGCCAGCAGTAAAACAGGGGACTATGGCTACACCTTC.